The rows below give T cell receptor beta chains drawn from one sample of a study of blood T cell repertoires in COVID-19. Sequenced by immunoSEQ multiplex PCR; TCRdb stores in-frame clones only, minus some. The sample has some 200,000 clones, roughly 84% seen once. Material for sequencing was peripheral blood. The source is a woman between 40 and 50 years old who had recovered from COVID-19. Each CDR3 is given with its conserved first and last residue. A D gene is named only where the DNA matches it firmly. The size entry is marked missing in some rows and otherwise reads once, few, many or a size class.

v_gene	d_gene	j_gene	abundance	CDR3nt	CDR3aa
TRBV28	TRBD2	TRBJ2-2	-	TGTGCCAGCAGCTATAGCGGGGGTAGCACCGGGGAGCTGTTTTTT	CASSYSGGSTGELFF
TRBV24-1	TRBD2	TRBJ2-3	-	TGTGCCACCAGTCAAGGACTAGCGGGGTGGACAGATACGCAGTATTTT	CATSQGLAGWTDTQYF
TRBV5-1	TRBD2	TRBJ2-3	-	TGCGCCAGCAGCTTACTAGCGGGGGTACCGGGAGATACGCAGTATTTT	CASSLLAGVPGDTQYF
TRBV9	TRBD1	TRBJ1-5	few	TGTGCCAGCAGCGCGGGACAGGGAGGCAATCAGCCCCAGCATTTT	CASSAGQGGNQPQHF
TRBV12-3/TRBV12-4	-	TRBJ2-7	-	TGTGCCAGCAGTTTCGGGTCGGGCGAGCAGTACTTC	CASSFGSGEQYF
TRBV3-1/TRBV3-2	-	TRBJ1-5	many	TGTGCCAGCAGCCAAGGCGGGGTAGGTCAGCCCCAGCATTTT	CASSQGGVGQPQHF
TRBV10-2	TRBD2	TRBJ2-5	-	TGCGCCAGCAGTGAGTACGGGACTAGTATGCAAGAGACCCAGTACTTC	CASSEYGTSMQETQYF
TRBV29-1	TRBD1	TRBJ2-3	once	TGCAGCTGCCATCAGGGGGAGTACACAGATACGCAGTATTTT	CSCHQGEYTDTQYF
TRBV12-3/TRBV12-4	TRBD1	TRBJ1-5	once	TGTGCCAGCAGTCAACAGGGGGAGCCCCAGCATTTT	CASSQQGEPQHF
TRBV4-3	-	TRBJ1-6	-	TGCGCCAGCAGCCAAGTTGGTAGCTCACCCCTCCACTTT	CASSQVGSSPLHF
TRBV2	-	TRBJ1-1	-	TGTGCCAGCAGTGCCCCCTGGACGACAGCCGAACAACTTGAAGCTTTCTTT	CASSAPWTTAEQLEAFF
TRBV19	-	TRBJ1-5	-	TGTGCCAGTAGGCAGGGGAATCAGCCCCAGCATTTT	CASRQGNQPQHF
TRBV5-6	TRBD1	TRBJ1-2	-	TGTGCCAGCAGCAAGGACAGGGACTATGGCTACACCTTC	CASSKDRDYGYTF
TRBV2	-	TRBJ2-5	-	TGTGCCAGCAGTGTCAACCCGGAGGAGACCCAGTACTTC	CASSVNPEETQYF
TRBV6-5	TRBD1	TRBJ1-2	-	TGTGCCAGCAGCTCAGGGGGCAGGGGCTACACCTTC	CASSSGGRGYTF
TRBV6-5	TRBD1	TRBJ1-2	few	TGTGCCAGCAGTCCCGGGACAGGAACGATTGGCTACACCTTC	CASSPGTGTIGYTF
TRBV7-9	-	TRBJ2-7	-	TGTGCCAGCAGCCCACCGCCCTCAGGGTTAAACACCTACGAGCAGTACTTC	CASSPPPSGLNTYEQYF
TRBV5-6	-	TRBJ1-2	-	TGTGCCAGCAGCACAGGTCCGCAATCTTACTATGGCTACACCTTC	CASSTGPQSYYGYTF
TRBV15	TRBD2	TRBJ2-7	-	TGTGCCACCAGCACCGGACTAGGACTCTACGAGCAGTACTTC	CATSTGLGLYEQYF
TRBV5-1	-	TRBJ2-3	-	TGCGCCAGCAAAGGACAGCCTAGCACAGATACGCAGTATTTT	CASKGQPSTDTQYF
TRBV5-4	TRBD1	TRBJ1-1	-	TGTGCCAGCAGCTCCGACAGGGCCTTGAACACTGAAGCTTTCTTT	CASSSDRALNTEAFF
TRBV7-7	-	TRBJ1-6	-	TGTGCTAGCAGCTTGGGCCCTGGCTCACCCCTCCACTTT	CASSLGPGSPLHF
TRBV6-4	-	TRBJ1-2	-	TGTGCCAGCAGTGACGCTCAACGAAGACACCCCTATGGCTACACCTTC	CASSDAQRRHPYGYTF
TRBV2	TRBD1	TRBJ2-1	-	TGTGCCAGCAGTGAAACCTTGACCCGGACAGGGTGGGATGAGCAGTTCTTC	CASSETLTRTGWDEQFF
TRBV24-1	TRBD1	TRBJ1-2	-	TGTGCCACCAGTCCGGGGACAGTCAACTATGGCTACACCTTC	CATSPGTVNYGYTF
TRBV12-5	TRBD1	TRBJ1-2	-	TGTGCTAGTGGTTTGGTACCGGGACAGGGGGTTTACACCTTC	CASGLVPGQGVYTF
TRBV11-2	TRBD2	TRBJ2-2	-	TGTGCCAGCAGACGGCCGGGACTAGCGGGCACCGGGGAGCTGTTTTTT	CASRRPGLAGTGELFF
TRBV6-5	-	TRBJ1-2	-	TGTGCCAGCAACTCCGTGGGGGGTTCTCCGGGCTACACCTTC	CASNSVGGSPGYTF
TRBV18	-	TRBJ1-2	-	TGTGCCAGCTCACCATCAGACAGCAACTATGGCTACACCTTC	CASSPSDSNYGYTF
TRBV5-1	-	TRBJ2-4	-	TGCGCCAGCAGCTTGTACAGTCAAAACATTCAGTACTTC	CASSLYSQNIQYF
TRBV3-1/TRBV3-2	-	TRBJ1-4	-	TGTGCCAGCAGCCAATCGAGAGGAGGGGAAAAACTGTTTTTT	CASSQSRGGEKLFF
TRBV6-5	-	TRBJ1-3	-	TGTGCCACCAAGACAGATTACTCTGGAAACACCATATATTTT	CATKTDYSGNTIYF
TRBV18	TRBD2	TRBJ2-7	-	TGTGCCAGCTCACCACCCGGGACTAGAGACTACGAGCAGTACTTC	CASSPPGTRDYEQYF
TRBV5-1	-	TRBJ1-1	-	TGCGCCAGCAGCTACGGGACACCGAGTACGAACACTGAAGCTTTCTTT	CASSYGTPSTNTEAFF
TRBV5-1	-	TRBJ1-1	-	TGCGCCAGCAGCTTCGGGGATGGAGCTTTCTTT	CASSFGDGAFF
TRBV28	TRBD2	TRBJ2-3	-	TGTGCCAGCAGCACCTCTAGCGGGGGACGAGATACGCAGTATTTT	CASSTSSGGRDTQYF